This TCR beta chain was captured in a study of T cells in Graves' hyperthyroidism and ophthalmopathy. Study-wide points: The blood repertoire included most of the expanded thyroid clonotypes above 0.001.

Regions amplified from RNA transcripts were the TCR beta CDR3 regions. Initially, a first-round RT-PCR of the TCR CDR3 employed the HTBI primer set. One entry per CDR3 protein results from TCRdb running MiXCR on the multiplex PCR reads. The sample consists of 500,000 to 600,000 distinct CDR3 sequences, about 43% of them appearing once. Exclusion followed for patients with uncontrolled infection, other autoimmune disease, pregnancy or lactation. Turning to this clonotype: The antigen is undetermined. One end of the junction fails to match germline, which may point to a read error.

CDR1 and CDR2 (germline): SQVTM, ANQGSEA. The CDR3 consists of 14 residues. The origin of this receptor is a woman aged 18-35 years with Graves' hyperthyroidism. The V gene is TRBV29-1, the J gene TRBJ2-3, with D maybe TRBD1 (6 bases). What was sequenced was peripheral blood or thyroid tissue (not recorded which). The chain's CDR3 is CSVERGRGTDTRYF. The DNA of the CDR3 is TGCAGCGTTGAAAGGGGGAGAGGAACAGATACGCGGTATTTT.